Following are 27 T cell receptor beta chains from one sample sequenced in a study of CD8 T cells in Susac syndrome. RNA amounts of roughly 0.5 to 1 ug underwent reverse transcription with random hexamers. TCRdb re-analysed the immunoSEQ multiplex PCR reads in MiXCR, keeping a single row per CDR3 protein. The sample has 400,000 or so distinct CDR3 sequences, 75% to 90% seen once; the top ten hold 0.09% to 0.15%. The sequencing input was CD8+ T cells from PBMCs. The receptors stem from a human donor with multiple sclerosis.

The chain recombines TRBV2 with TRBJ1-6, with a weak D call TRBD1 (6 bases). Trimming removed 8 bases from V and 3 bases from J, with 11 bases in between. This CDR3 has 14 amino acids. Germline V gives CDR1 SNHLY, CDR2 FYNNEI. The CDR3 sequence: CASHGQIYNSPLHF. For the CDR3, the DNA is TGTGCCAGCCATGGACAGATCTATAATTCACCCCTCCACTTT.

This sequence joins TRBV30 and TRBJ2-7; TRBD1 aligns across 9 bases. The length of the CDR3 is 13 residues. Germline loops: CDR1 GTSNPN, CDR2 SVGIG (reference sequence). The ends lost 2 bases at V and 6 bases at J; junction bases unmatched: 5. The CDR3 DNA follows: TGTGCCTGGAGTCCCGGGACAGGGAGCGAGCAGTACTTC. Translating gives CAWSPGTGSEQYF.

This clonotype was found once. The rearrangement uses TRBV4-1 and TRBJ2-7; D not resolved. The germline V gene has CDR1 MGHRA and CDR2 YSYEKL. The CDR3 spans 14 residues. The ends were cut back, 1 base at V and 3 bases at J, with 10 bases in the middle. CDR3 loop: CASSQVNQLYEQYF. The CDR3, as DNA: TGCGCCAGCAGCCAAGTTAACCAACTCTACGAGCAGTACTTC.

This rearrangement joins TRBV5-1 to TRBJ1-1, with D perhaps TRBD1 (6 bases). The germline CDR1 and CDR2 sequences are SGHRS and YFSETQ. V was shortened by 5 bases and J by 1 base, with 12 bases between the two germline ends. There are 14 residues in the CDR3. The CDR3 bases are TGCGCCAGCAGAGGGGGATGGGAGAACACTGAAGCTTTCTTT. Amino acid sequence: CASRGGWENTEAFF.

The chain links TRBV3-1 to TRBJ2-1; weak D call: TRBD2 (6 bases). Trimming took 4 bases from V and 3 from J, leaving 13 bases between them. CDR1 LGHDT and CDR2 YNNKEL come from the germline V gene (reference sequence). This CDR3 has 15 amino acids. The CDR3 protein is CASSPRGGFYNEQFF. DNA for the CDR3: TGTGCCAGCAGCCCGCGCGGAGGGTTCTACAATGAGCAGTTCTTC.

The J gene is TRBJ1-1, the V gene TRBV7-3; 7 nucleotides match TRBD1. Germline trimming cut 1 base from V and 5 bases from J; bases unmatched to any gene: 7. There are 15 residues in the CDR3. The germline CDR1 and CDR2 sequences are SGHTA and FQGTGA. In nucleotides, the CDR3 is TGTGCCAGCAGCTTAATGGCAGGGGGTTCTACTGAAGCTTTCTTT. Translation gives CASSLMAGGSTEAFF.

The chain recombines TRBV28 with TRBJ2-3; D tentatively fits TRBD1 or TRBD2 (5 bases each). CDR3 length: 15 residues. Germline lookup yields CDR1 MDHEN and CDR2 SYDVKM. V was pared by 5 bases and J by 4 bases, with 16 bases between. This chain's CDR3 is CASSPDQGAADTQYF. The CDR3, as DNA: TGTGCCAGCAGTCCCGACCAGGGAGCGGCAGATACGCAGTATTTT.

The J gene is TRBJ1-6, the V gene TRBV25-1; no clear D. Germline CDR1 and CDR2: MGHDK and SYGVNS. Trimming took off 3 bases at V and 7 bases at J, with 4 bases between the two ends. This CDR3 region has 12 residues. The chain's CDR3 is CASSDRNSPLHF. DNA of the CDR3: TGTGCCAGCAGTGATCGGAATTCACCCCTCCACTTT.

CDR3 residues: CASSFSFVNEQYF. The CDR3 nucleotides read TGTGCCAGCAGTTTTTCCTTCGTGAACGAGCAGTACTTC. The chain is built from TRBV27 and TRBJ2-7; D not certain. V was pared by 3 bases and J by 5 bases, with 11 bases between. The CDR3 sequence is 13 residues long. CDR1 is MNHEY and CDR2 is SMNVEV in the germline V gene (reference sequence).

This rearrangement joins TRBV30 to TRBJ2-1, with D unclear. CDR1 and CDR2 (germline): GTSNPN, SVGIG (reference sequence). The CDR3 has 14 residues. V lost 5 bases to trimming and J lost 10 bases, with 21 bases between them. This chain's CDR3 is CAWGDRAPPREQFF. The CDR3 DNA reads TGTGCCTGGGGCGACCGGGCCCCCCCTAGGGAGCAGTTCTTC. Combining the CDR3 with reference TRBV30 and TRBJ2-1 gives the whole variable domain SQTIHQWPATLVQPVGSPLSLECTVEGTSNPNLYWYRQAAGRGLQLLFYSVGIGQISSEVPQNLSASRPQDRQFILSSKKLLLSDSGFYLCAWGDRAPPREQFFGPGTRLTVL.

Notes on this clonotype: The junction differs from germline at one of its ends, possibly a read error. The CDR3 DNA reads as TGCAGCGTAGTTAGCGGGAGCTCCGACGAGCAGTACTTC. Residues: CSVVSGSSDEQYF. The rearrangement links TRBV29-1 to TRBJ2-7; 9 bases agree with TRBD2. This CDR3 is built from 13 residues. Germline CDR1 is SQVTM and CDR2 is ANQGSEA.

The chain carries TRBV13 and TRBJ1-3; D remains unclear. V shed 0 bases and J shed 3 bases, with 9 bases lying between them. The germline gives CDR1 PRHDT, CDR2 FYEKMQ (reference sequence). This CDR3 contains 15 residues. Written as DNA, the CDR3 is TGTGCCAGCAGCTTAGGGAGCGGCTTTGGAAACACCATATATTTT. This translates into CASSLGSGFGNTIYF.

This chain links TRBV7-9 with TRBJ2-5, with D unclear. Deletions cut 0 bases from V and 5 bases from J, with 13 bases between. The germline gives CDR1 SEHNR, CDR2 FQNEAQ (reference sequence). The CDR3 totals 15 residues. The DNA of the CDR3 is TGTGCCAGCAGCTTAGCCTCCCCGATAGGGGAGACCCAGTACTTC. It encodes CASSLASPIGETQYF.

The gene calls are TRBV11-3 and TRBJ2-1; weak D call: TRBD2 (6 bases). Trimming stripped 5 bases from V and 3 bases from J, with 11 bases between. This CDR3 spans 14 amino acids. Per germline, CDR1 SGHNT and CDR2 YENEEA. The CDR3 DNA is TGTGCCAGCAGCAACCGGGAGAGCTACAATGAGCAGTTCTTC. Translated: CASSNRESYNEQFF.

J is TRBJ2-1 and V is TRBV2, with 9 bases that match TRBD2. The germline V gene has CDR1 SNHLY and CDR2 FYNNEI. There are 14 residues in the CDR3. Losses at the gene ends were 6 bases for V and 4 bases for J; bases not matched to a gene: 4. The CDR3 region is CASRTSGKYNEQFF. The CDR3 DNA follows: TGTGCCAGCAGGACTAGCGGAAAGTACAATGAGCAGTTCTTC.

On this clonotype: The conserved phenylalanine or tryptophan is not found at the CDR3 terminus, so this likely reflects a read error. V and J are TRBV7-8 and TRBJ1-1, with 9 bases fitting TRBD1. Looked up from germline, CDR1 is SGHVS and CDR2 is FQNEAQ. This CDR3 has 14 residues. V trimming: 3 bases; J trimming: 4 bases; junction bases outside the gene matches: 3. Here the CDR3 reads CASSFGTGTTEAFL. The CDR3 coding sequence is TGTGCCAGCAGCTTTGGGACAGGGACCACTGAAGCTTTCCTT.

The chain links TRBV30 to TRBJ1-1, with 9 bases matching TRBD1. Germline CDR1 and CDR2: GTSNPN and SVGIG (reference sequence). V lost 2 bases to trimming and J lost 6 bases; unmatched junction nucleotides: 7. The CDR3 totals 14 residues. CDR3 region: CAWSTGQGQAEAFF. CDR3 sequence (DNA): TGTGCCTGGAGTACGGGACAGGGTCAAGCTGAAGCTTTCTTT.

The rearrangement uses TRBV7-9 and TRBJ1-1; D call uncertain. The CDR3 has 16 residues. Trimming pared 3 bases from V and 1 base from J, leaving 15 bases between. Germline V lookup: CDR1 SEHNR, CDR2 FQNEAQ (reference sequence). This CDR3 is CASSLGRRQRNTEAFF. Here the CDR3 DNA reads TGTGCCAGCAGCTTGGGCCGGCGGCAGAGGAACACTGAAGCTTTCTTT.

The chain joins TRBV7-9 to TRBJ2-5; D might be TRBD2 (5 bases). The CDR3 loop spans 15 amino acids. CDR1 and CDR2 (germline): SEHNR, FQNEAQ (reference sequence). V was trimmed by 5 bases and J by 3 bases, leaving 16 bases between them. The CDR3 bases are TGTGCCAGCAGCCTATCCAGGACTGCGAAAGAGACCCAGTACTTC. Protein product: CASSLSRTAKETQYF.

This sequence joins TRBV24-1 and TRBJ1-5; D is ambiguous. Per the germline V gene, CDR1 is KGHDR and CDR2 is SFDVKD. The CDR3 length is 14 residues. Trimming cost V 6 bases and J 0 bases, with 8 bases left between them. The CDR3 DNA reads as TGTGCCACCAGTCCAGAAGATAGCAATCAGCCCCAGCATTTT. Translation gives CATSPEDSNQPQHF.

The chain carries TRBV7-9 and TRBJ2-5; D is tentatively TRBD1 or TRBD2 (5 bases each). The CDR3 runs 15 residues. CDR1 is SEHNR and CDR2 is FQNEAQ in the germline V gene (reference sequence). The V gene lost 3 bases and the J gene lost 5 bases, with 16 bases spanning the gap. The CDR3 region has the DNA TGTGCCAGCAGCTTCGGGACCGAGGTGGAGGAGACCCAGTACTTC. Translating gives CASSFGTEVEETQYF.

The chain joins TRBV21-1 to TRBJ1-2; TRBD1 is taken as the D call from the table, unchecked against the DNA. TRBV21-1 represents a pseudogene. The CDR3 has 15 residues. The CDR3 region is CASSKVRGSNYGYTF. CDR3 coding DNA: TGTGCCAGCAGCAAAGTCAGGGGTTCTAACTATGGCTACACCTTC.

This rearrangement joins TRBV27 to TRBJ2-6; a possible D gene is TRBD1 (6 bases). There are 16 residues in the CDR3. V lost 2 bases and J 1 base, leaving 9 bases between the germline ends. Germline V gene sequence: CDR1 MNHEY, CDR2 SMNVEV (reference sequence). CDR3 in amino acids: CASSLLTGSGANVLTF. The CDR3, as DNA: TGTGCCAGCAGTTTACTAACAGGGTCTGGGGCCAACGTCCTGACTTTC.

This clonotype has only one observation. The chain couples TRBV3-1 to TRBJ2-3; tentative D call: TRBD2 (6 bases). The V and J ends lost 1 base and 3 bases respectively, with 11 bases between them. Germline-derived CDR1 and CDR2 are LGHDT and YNNKEL (reference sequence). This CDR3 has 15 amino acids. CDR3 bases: TGTGCCAGCAGCCAAGGGGAGGCGATGACAGATACGCAGTATTTT. This translates into CASSQGEAMTDTQYF.

The genes are TRBV6-2 or TRBV6-3 and TRBJ1-2, with 7 nucleotides matching TRBD1. After removal of 5 bases from V and 5 bases from J, the junction contained 11 bases not matched to a gene. Germline lookup yields CDR1 MNHEY and CDR2 SVGEGT. CDR3 length equals 15 residues. The chain's CDR3 is CASSPGTVGIYGYTF. The CDR3 DNA is TGTGCCAGCAGTCCCGGGACAGTGGGCATTTATGGCTACACCTTC.

The chain employs TRBV11-2 and TRBJ2-1; D might be TRBD1 (5 bases). V lost 5 bases to trimming and J lost 1 base, with 18 bases between them. The CDR3 spans 17 residues. The germline CDR1 and CDR2 sequences are SGHAT and FQNNGV. As DNA, the CDR3 is TGTGCCAGCAGCCAGACAGAGGCGGCCGTTTCCTACAATGAGCAGTTCTTC. Translated: CASSQTEAAVSYNEQFF.

J is TRBJ1-1 and V is TRBV5-1, with D possibly TRBD1 on 5 matching bases. CDR3 size: 17 residues. Looked up from germline, CDR1 is SGHRS and CDR2 is YFSETQ. Trimming took 4 bases from V and 0 from J, leaving 19 bases between them. The CDR3 bases are TGCGCCAGCAGCCCGGGACTTACTCCGTTCATGAACACTGAAGCTTTCTTT. Protein product: CASSPGLTPFMNTEAFF. Using reference TRBV5-1 and TRBJ1-1 for the parts outside the CDR3, the full variable domain is KAGVTQTPRYLIKTRGQQVTLSCSPISGHRSVSWYQQTPGQGLQFLFEYFSETQRNKGNFPGRFSGRQFSNSRSEMNVSTLELGDSALYLCASSPGLTPFMNTEAFFGQGTRLTVV.